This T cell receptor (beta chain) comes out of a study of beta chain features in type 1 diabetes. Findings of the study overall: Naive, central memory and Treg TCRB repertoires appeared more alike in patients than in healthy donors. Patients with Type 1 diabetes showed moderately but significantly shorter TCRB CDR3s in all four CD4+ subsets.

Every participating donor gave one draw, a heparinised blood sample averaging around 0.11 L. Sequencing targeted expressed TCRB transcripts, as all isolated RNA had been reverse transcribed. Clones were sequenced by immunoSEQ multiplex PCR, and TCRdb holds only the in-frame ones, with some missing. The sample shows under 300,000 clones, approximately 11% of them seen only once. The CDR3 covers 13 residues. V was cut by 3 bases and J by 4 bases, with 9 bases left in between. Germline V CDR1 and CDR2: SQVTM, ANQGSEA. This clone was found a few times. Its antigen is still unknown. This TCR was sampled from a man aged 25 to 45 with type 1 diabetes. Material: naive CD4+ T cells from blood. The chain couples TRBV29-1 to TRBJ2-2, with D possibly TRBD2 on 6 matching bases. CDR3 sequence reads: CSVDGGGTGELFF. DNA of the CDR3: TGCAGCGTTGATGGGGGAGGCACCGGGGAGCTGTTTTTT.